Listed here is a single T cell receptor (beta chain). Its antigen is currently unknown. Attachment of unique molecular identifiers to individual cDNA molecules was performed in the library. In TCRdb, the RACE reads were re-called with MiXCR into one record per CDR3 protein. This repertoire shows fewer than 50,000 distinct CDR3 sequences, more than 8% found once; its top ten account for around 28%. The time point is: patch test 3, about 24 weeks after DPC sensitization. Sample treatment: therapeutic diphenylcyclopropenone sensitization with weekly scalp DPC. Unfractionated whole blood yielded total RNA. This record belongs to a study of human T cells and chemical hapten exposure. Looking at the study overall: In the sensitization step, 2% DPC was placed on approximately 2 cm by approximately 2 cm of upper inner arm skin.

Study-wide points: TCRs at a frequency above 1 in 1000 stayed unchanged with DPC sensitization.

The CDR3 extends over 16 amino acids. Germline trimming cut 1 base from V and 4 bases from J; bases unmatched to any gene: 4. Germline V lookup: CDR1 SGHTA, CDR2 FQGNSA. This receptor was obtained from a man aged 50-60 years with alopecia areata. Some clones in this sample may be carry-over from other donors' samples. The rearrangement uses TRBV7-2 and TRBJ2-5; 12 bases agree with TRBD2. Sequencing was performed on whole blood, taken in connection with sensitization to the hapten diphenylcyclopropenone (DPC). This chain's CDR3 is CASSLGPSGRVETQYF. CDR3 bases: TGTGCCAGCAGCTTAGGGCCTAGCGGGAGGGTAGAGACCCAGTACTTC.